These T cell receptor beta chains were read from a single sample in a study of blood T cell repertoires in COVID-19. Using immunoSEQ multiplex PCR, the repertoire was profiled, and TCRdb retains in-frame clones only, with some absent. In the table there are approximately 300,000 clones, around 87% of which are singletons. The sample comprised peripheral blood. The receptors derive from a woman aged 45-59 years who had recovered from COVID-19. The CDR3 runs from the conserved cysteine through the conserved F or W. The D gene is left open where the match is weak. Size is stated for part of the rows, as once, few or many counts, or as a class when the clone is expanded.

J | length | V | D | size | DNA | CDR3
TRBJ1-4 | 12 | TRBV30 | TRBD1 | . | TGTGCCTCCGGACAGGGGAGTGAAAAACTGTTTTTT | CASGQGSEKLFF
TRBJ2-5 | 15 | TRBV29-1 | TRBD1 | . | TGCAGCGTCGACAGGGGGCGCAGTGGGGGTGGGACCCAGTACTTC | CSVDRGRSGGGTQYF
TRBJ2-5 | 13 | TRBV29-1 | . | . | TGCAGCGTTGAAGATTTTCGGCAAGAGACCCAGTACTTC | CSVEDFRQETQYF
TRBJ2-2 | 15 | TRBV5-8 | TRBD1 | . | TGTGCCAGCAGGGAGGCGGTCAGGGGGACCGGGGAGCTGTTTTTT | CASREAVRGTGELFF
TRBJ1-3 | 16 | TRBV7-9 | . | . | TGTGCCAGCAGCCCAACCTCAGGGTGGGGTGGAAACACCATATATTTT | CASSPTSGWGGNTIYF
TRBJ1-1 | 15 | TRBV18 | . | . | TGTGCCAGCTCACCAAGAAACAGTATGAACACTGAAGCTTTCTTT | CASSPRNSMNTEAFF
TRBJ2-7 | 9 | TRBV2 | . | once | TGTGCCAGTAAGAACTTGGAGTACTTC | CASKNLEYF
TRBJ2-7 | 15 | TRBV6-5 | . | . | TGTGCCAGCAGTTACTCGGTCAGGGGATCCTACGAGCAGTACTTC | CASSYSVRGSYEQYF
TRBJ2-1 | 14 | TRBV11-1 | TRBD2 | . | TGTGCCAGCAGTCTAGCGGGAGGAAGGCATGAGCAGTTCTTC | CASSLAGGRHEQFF
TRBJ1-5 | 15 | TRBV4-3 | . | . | TGCGCCAGCAGCCAAGAGGCGTCAGCGAATCAGCCCCAGCATTTT | CASSQEASANQPQHF
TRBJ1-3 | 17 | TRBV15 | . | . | TGTGCCACCAGCAGGGACCACAGGCCTGAGCTTGGAAACACCATATATTTT | CATSRDHRPELGNTIYF
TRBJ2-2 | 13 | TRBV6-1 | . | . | TGTGCCAGCAGTGAGAGGTTCACCGGGGAGCTGTTTTTT | CASSERFTGELFF
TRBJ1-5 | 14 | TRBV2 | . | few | TGTGCCAGCAGTAACAGGGACAGCAATCAGCCCCAGCATTTT | CASSNRDSNQPQHF
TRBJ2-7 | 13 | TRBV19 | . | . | TGCGCCAGTAGTACTGGGACACGATACGAGCAGTACTTC | CASSTGTRYEQYF
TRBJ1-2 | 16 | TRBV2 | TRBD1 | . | TGTGCCAGTGAGAGGTTGGACAGGGTCGTGAACTATGGCTACACCTTC | CASERLDRVVNYGYTF
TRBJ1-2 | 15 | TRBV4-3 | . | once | TGCGCCAGCAGCCAAGATCGGGAGGGAGCCTATGGCTACACCTTC | CASSQDREGAYGYTF
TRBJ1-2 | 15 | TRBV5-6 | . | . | TGTGCCAGCAGCACATCACTACAGGGTCGGGTTAGCTACACCTTC | CASSTSLQGRVSYTF
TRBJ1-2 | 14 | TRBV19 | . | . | TGTGCCAGTAGTGCCTGGACATTAGACTATGGCTACACCTTC | CASSAWTLDYGYTF
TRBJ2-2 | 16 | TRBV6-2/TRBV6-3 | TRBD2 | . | TGTGCCAGCAGTTATCCGCTAGCGGGGTACACCGGGGAGCTGTTTTTT | CASSYPLAGYTGELFF